These 2 T cell receptor beta chains originate from one sample sequenced in a study of blood T cell repertoires in COVID-19. The method was immunoSEQ multiplex PCR; TCRdb's version includes in-frame clones alone and lacks a portion of them. This repertoire shows about 59,000 clones, more than 60% found once; its top ten account for approximately 15%. Sequenced material: peripheral blood. The origin of the receptors is a woman aged 65 to 85 with acute or convalescent COVID-19.

The chain has TRBV10-3 and TRBJ2-1; 7 bases agree with TRBD1. Germline CDR1 reads ENHRY; CDR2 reads SYGVKD. CDR3 length: 15 amino acids. The ends lost 6 bases at V and 4 bases at J; junction bases unmatched: 9. This CDR3 reads CAISEGAGRYNEQFF. CDR3 in DNA: TGTGCCATCAGCGAGGGGGCAGGGCGATACAATGAGCAGTTCTTC.

V and J are TRBV19 and TRBJ1-1; D is undetermined. CDR3 length equals 16 residues. Trimming removed 3 bases from V and 1 base from J, with 15 bases in between. CDR1 and CDR2 from the germline V gene are LNHDA and SQIVND (reference sequence). The CDR3 loop reads CASSIGRHRGNTEAFF. CDR3 DNA sequence: TGTGCCAGTAGTATTGGCCGCCATAGAGGGAACACTGAAGCTTTCTTT.